The 27 T cell receptor beta chains below come from one sample, sequenced in a study of T cells after yellow fever vaccination. TCRdb reanalysed the 5' RACE reads using MiXCR and keeps one entry per CDR3 protein. The sample lists around 350,000 distinct CDR3 sequences, roughly 6.1% occurring once. Sequencing was performed on PBMCs, taken 5 days after the yellow fever booster vaccination. All receptors derive from a man aged 25 to 45 who received the YFV17D yellow fever vaccine.

There are many counts of this clonotype. This sequence joins TRBV9 and TRBJ2-3; maybe TRBD1 (5 bases). The CDR3 covers 12 residues. V shed 2 bases and J shed 5 bases, with 6 bases lying between them. Germline CDR1 and CDR2: SGDLS and YYNGEE. This CDR3 reads CASSVQGDTQYF. In nucleotides, the CDR3 is TGTGCCAGCAGCGTTCAGGGAGATACGCAGTATTTT.

The sample holds many counts of this clonotype. V and J are TRBV30 and TRBJ2-1, with a tentative D call TRBD1 (5 bases). Trimming took 2 bases from V and 12 from J, leaving 17 bases between them. Per the germline V gene, CDR1 is GTSNPN and CDR2 is SVGIG (reference sequence). The CDR3 loop spans 13 amino acids. The CDR3 DNA is TGTGCCTGGAGTCAAACAGGTTCTGTAGGGCAGTTCTTC. Translated, it gives CAWSQTGSVGQFF. The full variable domain, with the rest looked up from reference TRBV30 and TRBJ2-1, is SQTIHQWPATLVQPVGSPLSLECTVEGTSNPNLYWYRQAAGRGLQLLFYSVGIGQISSEVPQNLSASRPQDRQFILSSKKLLLSDSGFYLCAWSQTGSVGQFFGPGTRLTVL.

The gene calls are TRBV25-1 and TRBJ2-7, with 7 positions matching TRBD2. J lost 7 bases, V lost 5 bases, and 11 bases had no gene match. CDR1 is MGHDK and CDR2 is SYGVNS in the germline V gene. The CDR3 runs to 14 residues. This CDR3 is CASSFLAVGGEQYF. For the CDR3, the DNA is TGTGCCAGCAGTTTTCTAGCGGTCGGGGGGGAGCAGTACTTC.

The V and J genes are TRBV20-1 and TRBJ2-1; D perhaps matches TRBD1 (6 bases). Trimming stripped 6 bases from V and 9 bases from J, with 24 bases between. Germline lookup yields CDR1 DFQATT and CDR2 SNEGSKA (reference sequence). The CDR3 is 15 amino acids. The CDR3 bases are TGCAGTGCCACACGGGGCTGGGGGCAGGGTGGTGAGCAGTTCTTC. Translating it yields CSATRGWGQGGEQFF.

The chain has TRBV5-1 and TRBJ1-5, with 7 bases matching TRBD1. Germline V gene lookup returns CDR1 SGHRS and CDR2 YFSETQ. The V segment lost 4 bases and the J segment 3 bases; nucleotides outside the gene matches: 10. This CDR3 spans 16 amino acids. The CDR3 sequence: CASSPAPGQNNQPQHF. Written as DNA, the CDR3 is TGCGCCAGCAGCCCAGCTCCGGGACAGAACAATCAGCCCCAGCATTTT.

This clonotype was seen only a few times. This chain links TRBV29-1 with TRBJ1-2; a weak D match, TRBD1 (5 bases). Trimming stripped 3 bases from V and 0 bases from J, with 8 bases between. There are 13 residues in the CDR3. Germline V lookup: CDR1 SQVTM, CDR2 ANQGSEA. In DNA form, the CDR3 reads TGCAGCGTTGAGGGGGGGGCTAACTATGGCTACACCTTC. This codes for CSVEGGANYGYTF.

This clonotype was counted many times. The gene calls are TRBV6-1 and TRBJ2-1, with D possibly matching TRBD2 (5 bases). Trimming removed 7 bases at V and 9 bases at J, with 19 bases between. The CDR3 sequence is 14 residues long. The germline gives CDR1 MNHNS, CDR2 SASEGT. Here the CDR3 reads CASKWGATSVEQFF. The CDR3 bases are TGTGCCAGCAAATGGGGAGCTACTTCCGTTGAGCAGTTCTTC.

The chain employs TRBV11-2 and TRBJ2-2; D remains unclear. Germline V gene lookup returns CDR1 SGHAT and CDR2 FQNNGV. With 7 bases removed from V and 6 bases from J, the gap between germline ends came to 15 bases. This CDR3 is 14 amino acids long. The CDR3 loop reads CASIPHPGSGELFF. The CDR3 bases are TGTGCCAGCATCCCCCATCCCGGGTCCGGGGAGCTGTTTTTT. The entire variable domain, with the rest obtained from reference TRBV11-2 and TRBJ2-2, is as follows: EAGVAQSPRYKIIEKRQSVAFWCNPISGHATLYWYQQILGQGPKLLIQFQNNGVVDDSQLPKDRFSAERLKGVDSTLKIQPAKLEDSAVYLCASIPHPGSGELFFGEGSRLTVL.

This clonotype has ten or more counts. This chain links TRBV9 with TRBJ2-3; D unresolved. Trimming took off 0 bases at V and 0 bases at J, with 2 bases between the two ends. Germline lookup yields CDR1 SGDLS and CDR2 YYNGEE. The CDR3 has 13 residues. For the CDR3, the DNA is TGTGCCAGCAGCGTAGGGAGCACAGATACGCAGTATTTT. This gives the protein CASSVGSTDTQYF.

This chain links TRBV11-2 with TRBJ2-1, with D unresolved. The length of the CDR3 is 12 residues. Trimming stripped 2 bases from V and 8 bases from J, with 7 bases between. CDR1 and CDR2 (germline): SGHAT, FQNNGV. CDR3 loop: CASSLMADEQFF. CDR3 bases: TGTGCCAGCAGCTTAATGGCAGATGAGCAGTTCTTC.

This clonotype has a handful of counts. This chain joins TRBV11-2 and TRBJ2-7; tentative D call: TRBD2 (6 bases). Looked up from germline, CDR1 is SGHAT and CDR2 is FQNNGV. Trimming stripped 1 base from V and 3 bases from J, with 10 bases between. The CDR3 contains 14 residues. The CDR3 sequence: CASSLAVGGYEQYF. Here the CDR3 DNA reads TGTGCCAGCAGCTTAGCTGTGGGAGGCTACGAGCAGTACTTC.

The rearrangement links TRBV7-3 to TRBJ1-1, with a possible D match to TRBD1 (6 bases). CDR3 size: 14 residues. The germline V gene has CDR1 SGHTA and CDR2 FQGTGA. V lost 5 bases, J lost 4 bases, and 14 bases lay in between. CDR3 coding DNA: TGTGCCAGCAGCCAACAGGGTTGGAGCACTGAAGCTTTCTTT. It codes for CASSQQGWSTEAFF. Combining the CDR3 with reference TRBV7-3 and TRBJ1-1 gives the whole variable domain GAGVSQTPSNKVTEKGKYVELRCDPISGHTALYWYRQSLGQGPEFLIYFQGTGAADDSGLPNDRFFAVRPEGSVSTLKIQRTERGDSAVYLCASSQQGWSTEAFFGQGTRLTVV.

There are a few counts of this clonotype. V and J are TRBV12-3 or TRBV12-4 and TRBJ1-2; D is ambiguous. Between the trimmed V and J ends, which lost 6 bases and 8 bases, there was a span of 19 bases. This CDR3 region has 14 residues. CDR3 in amino acids: CASSPTGRRWGYTF. The CDR3 nucleotides are TGTGCCAGCAGCCCCACGGGCCGGCGTTGGGGCTACACCTTC.

This clonotype was seen repeatedly, ten times or more. V gene TRBV6-5 combines with J gene TRBJ2-3; tentatively, D is TRBD2 (6 bases). Trimming shortened V by 0 bases and J by 2 bases, and 15 bases separated the two germline ends. This CDR3 is 17 amino acids long. The germline V gene has CDR1 MNHEY and CDR2 SVGAGI. Here the CDR3 DNA reads TGTGCCAGCAGTTACTCCCACCGGGACTCTTCCACAGATACGCAGTATTTT. Translation gives CASSYSHRDSSTDTQYF.

The chain couples TRBV15 to TRBJ2-5, with D hard to call. This CDR3 spans 12 amino acids. V lost 4 bases and J lost 4, with 7 bases in between. Germline V gene lookup returns CDR1 LNHNV and CDR2 YYDKDF (reference sequence). CDR3 in DNA: TGTGCCACCAGCACTTCCTCAGAGACCCAGTACTTC. As protein: CATSTSSETQYF.

In this sample, this clonotype turned up a few times. This chain links TRBV5-6 with TRBJ2-3; D gene uncertain. The ends were cut back, 8 bases at V and 0 bases at J, with 16 bases in the middle. The V gene's germline CDR1 is SGHDT and CDR2 YYEEEE. This CDR3 spans 15 amino acids. The CDR3 spells CASYVGVFSTDTQYF. CDR3 nucleotide sequence: TGTGCCAGTTATGTTGGGGTTTTTAGCACAGATACGCAGTATTTT.

This clonotype was recorded at least ten times. The chain's CDR3 is CASSLSGRDYEQYF. The CDR3 DNA is TGTGCCAGCAGTCTAAGCGGGAGGGACTACGAGCAGTACTTC. The chain has TRBV7-2 and TRBJ2-7, with 10 bases identical to TRBD2. The CDR3 sequence is 14 residues long. Looked up from germline, CDR1 is SGHTA and CDR2 is FQGNSA. The ends lost 6 bases at V and 3 bases at J; junction bases unmatched: 5.

This clonotype has just a few counts. A much larger clone is a single base away; this may be a read error. This sequence joins TRBV20-1 and TRBJ2-3; 11 nucleotides match TRBD2. The CDR3 is 16 amino acids. Germline CDR1 is DFQATT and CDR2 is SNEGSKA (reference sequence). The CDR3 bases are TGCTGTGCTAGAGATCGACTAGCGGGATTAGTAGGAACGCAGTATTTT. As protein: CCARDRLAGLVGTQYF.

The chain joins TRBV29-1 to TRBJ1-1, with D perhaps TRBD1 (5 bases). CDR1 and CDR2 (germline): SQVTM, ANQGSEA. This CDR3 contains 13 residues. V was trimmed by 6 bases and J by 1 base, leaving 12 bases between them. The CDR3 protein is CSVAGTTNTEAFF. The CDR3 region has the DNA TGCAGCGTCGCCGGGACGACGAACACTGAAGCTTTCTTT.

The sample holds a few counts of this clonotype. The V and J genes are TRBV29-1 and TRBJ2-3; D is uncertain. CDR1 SQVTM and CDR2 ANQGSEA come from the germline V gene. The CDR3 consists of 13 residues. The germline V and J ends were trimmed by 4 bases and 3 bases, with 11 bases remaining between them. The CDR3 spells CSVVETATDTQYF. The CDR3 DNA is TGCAGCGTTGTTGAGACCGCGACAGATACGCAGTATTTT.

This clonotype appeared a few times. This sequence joins TRBV20-1 and TRBJ2-3, with 12 bases fitting TRBD2. Germline CDR1 DFQATT, CDR2 SNEGSKA (reference sequence). The J segment lost 0 bases and the V segment lost 0 bases, leaving 4 bases of the junction unmatched. The CDR3 has 17 residues. The CDR3 nucleotides read TGCAGTGCTAGAGATCTCGGGACTAGCGGGAGCACAGATACGCAGTATTTT. Its protein is CSARDLGTSGSTDTQYF.

This chain joins TRBV30 and TRBJ1-1, with 7 bases that match TRBD1. J gave up 1 base and V 4 bases, and 6 bases lay outside the gene matches. CDR3 length equals 14 residues. CDR1 is GTSNPN, CDR2 SVGIG, per germline (reference sequence). The CDR3 nucleotides read TGTGCCTGGAAAAGGGGGCATGGGAACACTGAAGCTTTCTTT. Amino acids: CAWKRGHGNTEAFF.

The chain carries TRBV3-1 and TRBJ1-6; no clear D gene. Looked up from germline, CDR1 is LGHDT and CDR2 is YNNKEL (reference sequence). The CDR3 runs to 14 residues. V was shortened by 5 bases and J by 5 bases, with 10 bases between the two germline ends. CDR3 sequence reads: CASSFEANNSPLHF. CDR3 bases: TGTGCCAGCAGCTTCGAAGCGAATAATTCACCCCTCCACTTT.

The chain couples TRBV5-1 to TRBJ2-3; 9 bases line up with TRBD2. CDR3 length equals 16 residues. V trimming: 0 bases; J trimming: 2 bases; junction bases outside the gene matches: 4. Germline V CDR1 and CDR2: SGHRS, YFSETQ. This CDR3 reads CASSLGGGRATDTQYF. The DNA for the CDR3 is TGCGCCAGCAGCTTGGGTGGCGGGAGGGCCACAGATACGCAGTATTTT.

This clonotype was observed at least ten times. This chain joins TRBV5-6 and TRBJ2-6; D ambiguous. The length of the CDR3 is 14 residues. In germline, CDR1 is SGHDT, CDR2 YYEEEE. The ends were cut back, 4 bases at V and 0 bases at J, with 5 bases in the middle. The CDR3 sequence: CASSEPSGANVLTF. The DNA for the CDR3 is TGTGCCAGCAGCGAACCCTCTGGGGCCAACGTCCTGACTTTC.

The sample holds a few counts of this clonotype. This sequence joins TRBV12-3 or TRBV12-4 and TRBJ2-3; no clear D. The CDR3 is 13 amino acids. The germline V and J ends were trimmed by 2 bases and 6 bases, with 9 bases remaining between them. The CDR3 is CASSLNQRDTQYF. The DNA of the CDR3 is TGTGCCAGCAGTTTAAACCAAAGGGATACGCAGTATTTT.

This clonotype was counted many times. The chain employs TRBV6-2 or TRBV6-3 and TRBJ2-7; D possibly uses TRBD1 or TRBD2 (5 bases each). Per the germline V gene, CDR1 is MNHEY and CDR2 is SVGEGT. Trimming removed 7 bases from V and 0 bases from J, with 13 bases in between. CDR3 length: 14 residues. CDR3 sequence reads: CASTTRGDSYEQYF. CDR3 DNA: TGTGCCAGCACCACCCGGGGCGACTCCTACGAGCAGTACTTC.